These 4 T cell receptor beta chains were all obtained from the same sample, sequenced in a study of T-cell reconstitution after alpha-beta-depleted transplantation in children. Unique molecular identifiers were built into the TCRbeta library. TCRdb analysed the PCR reads with MiXCR anew, one entry per CDR3 protein. This sample has over 450,000 distinct CDR3 sequences, with 10% found just once. The starting material was PBMCs, obtained before TCRalphabeta/CD19-depleted stem cell transplant. These receptor sequences come from a child aged 2-15 years with inherited bone marrow failure, due to receive a stem cell transplant.

For this clonotype: The junction departs from germline at one end; a sequencing error may be responsible. The J gene is TRBJ2-1, the V gene TRBV7-8; the match to TRBD1 covers 8 bases. Germline assignment: CDR1 SGHVS and CDR2 FQNEAQ. The CDR3 extends over 16 amino acids. The CDR3 coding sequence is TGTGCCAGCAGCTCTGAGCAGGGGGCACCCTACAATGACCAGTTCTTC. This codes for CASSSEQGAPYNDQFF.

At least ten counts were recorded for this clonotype. The chain carries TRBV6-5 and TRBJ2-7; D unclear. V lost 0 bases and J 2 bases, leaving 8 bases between the germline ends. The germline CDR1 and CDR2 sequences are MNHEY and SVGAGI. The CDR3 runs to 14 residues. In DNA form, the CDR3 reads TGTGCCAGCAGTTACTCGAATAGAGCCTACGAGCAGTACTTC. Protein sequence: CASSYSNRAYEQYF.

This clonotype was seen at least ten times. This chain links TRBV9 with TRBJ2-1, with TRBD2 matching over 13 bases. The CDR3 sequence is 14 residues long. Germline V gives CDR1 SGDLS, CDR2 YYNGEE. J gave up 9 bases and V 4 bases, and 4 bases lay outside the gene matches. The CDR3 reads CASSWGLAGFEQFF. The CDR3 nucleotides are TGTGCCAGCAGCTGGGGACTAGCGGGGTTTGAGCAGTTCTTC.

The chain links TRBV13 to TRBJ1-2; D remains ambiguous. Trimming removed 4 bases at V and 5 bases at J, with 11 bases between. From germline, CDR1 is PRHDT and CDR2 FYEKMQ (reference sequence). The CDR3 is 13 amino acids. CDR3 DNA: TGTGCCAGCAGCTCCCCGGACCCGTATGGCTACACCTTC. Its protein is CASSSPDPYGYTF.